These 9 T cell receptor beta chains share one sample of origin, sequenced in a study of T cells in women clearing cervical HPV infection. Generated by immunoSEQ multiplex PCR, the TCRdb table keeps only in-frame clones and is missing some. The listing records tens of thousands of clones. Input material: blood buffy coat. All receptors come from a woman aged 18-69 years with a cervical HPV16 infection that either progressed to CIN3+ or cleared (not recorded which).

As regards this clone: The DNA ends 3 residues before the CDR3 does, and the rest of the CDR3 is filled in from the germline J gene. The gene calls are TRBV7-2 and TRBJ2-1; 7 nucleotides line up with TRBD2. CDR3 length: 14 residues. The junction had 9 bases not matched to a gene; V was cut back by 5 bases and J by 8 bases. Germline lookup yields CDR1 SGHTA and CDR2 FQGNSA. CDR3 DNA (partial): TGTGCCAGCAGCATGAGGACTAGTTCGGATGAG. Translated, it gives CASSMRTSSDE. The whole CDR3 protein is CASSMRTSSDEQFF.

Regarding this clone: The read terminates 3 residues before the CDR3 end, so the remaining end is supplied by the germline J gene. The chain has TRBV11-2 and TRBJ2-3; weak D call: TRBD1 (5 bases). CDR1 is SGHAT, CDR2 FQNNGV, per germline. The CDR3 has 15 residues. CDR3 residues: CASSLVAGFKETQYF. CDR3 DNA, as far as it was read: TGTGCCAGCAGCTTAGTAGCAGGGTTCAAAGAGACG.

Comment on this clone: The CDR3 end lies 3 residues beyond the end of the read and is filled in from the germline J gene. The V and J genes are TRBV20-1 and TRBJ1-5; TRBD1 matches at 11 bases. The CDR3 has 17 residues. Germline trimming cut 0 bases from V and 1 base from J; bases unmatched to any gene: 5. The V gene's germline CDR1 is DFQATT and CDR2 SNEGSKA (reference sequence). CDR3 DNA (partial): TGCAGTGCTAGAGATGAGGACAGGGGGCGAAGCAATCAGCCC. This translates into CSARDEDRGRSNQP. The complete CDR3 protein is CSARDEDRGRSNQPQHF.

Comments on this clone: The missing CDR3 end, 3 residues past where the read stops, is filled in from the germline J gene. The rearrangement links TRBV7-2 to TRBJ2-1, with TRBD2 matching 7 bases. Germline CDR1 is SGHTA and CDR2 is FQGNSA. The CDR3 covers 14 residues. V was clipped by 1 base and J by 8 bases; unmatched bases: 5. The DNA read from the CDR3 is TGTGCCAGCAGCTTAGACGGCGGGAGTTATGAG. The encoded protein is CASSLDGGSYE. The CDR3, in full, reads CASSLDGGSYEQFF. The full variable domain, rest sourced from reference TRBV7-2 and TRBJ2-1, is GAGVSQSPSNKVTEKGKDVELRCDPISGHTALYWYRQSLGQGLEFLIYFQGNSAPDKSGLPSDRFSAERTGGSVSTLTIQRTQQEDSAVYLCASSLDGGSYEQFFGPGTRLTVL.

To note about this clone: Coverage ceases 3 residues before the CDR3 finishes, and the germline J gene fills in the end. V and J are TRBV2 and TRBJ2-2, with TRBD2 matching 8 bases. The V segment lost 6 bases and the J segment 1 base; nucleotides outside the gene matches: 4. This CDR3 has 15 amino acids. Looked up from germline, CDR1 is SNHLY and CDR2 is FYNNEI. Partial CDR3 DNA: TGTGCCAGCAGGTATACTAGCGGGAACACCGGGGAG. Protein: CASRYTSGNTGE. The CDR3, in full, reads CASRYTSGNTGELFF.

Regarding this clone: The read ends 3 residues shy of where the CDR3 ends; the end is completed using the germline J gene. The genes are TRBV30 and TRBJ1-6; D not certain. The V gene lost 5 bases and the J gene lost 5 bases, with 10 bases spanning the gap. Germline CDR1 is GTSNPN and CDR2 is SVGIG (reference sequence). The CDR3 is 13 amino acids. CDR3 loop: CAWGGGNNSPLHF. The sequenced CDR3 bases are TGTGCCTGGGGAGGCGGCAATAATTCACCC.

As for this clone: The missing CDR3 end, 3 residues past where the read stops, is filled in from the germline J gene. This chain connects TRBV2 to TRBJ1-4, with D unresolved. CDR1 is SNHLY and CDR2 is FYNNEI in the germline V gene. CDR3 length: 14 residues. Trimming took off 4 bases at V and 1 base at J, with 7 bases between the two ends. The DNA read from the CDR3 is TGTGCCAGCAGTGTGCGGGGAACTAATGAAAAA. It encodes CASSVRGTNEK. Given in full, the CDR3 is CASSVRGTNEKLFF. Together with reference TRBV2 and TRBJ1-4, the CDR3 gives the full variable domain: EPEVTQTPSHQVTQMGQEVILRCVPISNHLYFYWYRQILGQKVEFLVSFYNNEISEKSEIFDDQFSVERPDGSNFTLKIRSTKLEDSAMYFCASSVRGTNEKLFFGSGTQLSVL.

As for this clone: The read falls 3 residues short of the CDR3 end, and the missing part is taken from the germline J gene. The gene calls are TRBV5-1 and TRBJ2-3, with 8 positions matching TRBD1. The CDR3 extends over 16 amino acids. The germline V gene has CDR1 SGHRS and CDR2 YFSETQ. V lost 5 bases, J lost 0 bases, and 8 bases stayed unmatched. CDR3 DNA (partial): TGCGCCAGCAGGGCCGGGACAGGCCCTAGCACAGATACG. Amino acid sequence: CASRAGTGPSTDT. The whole CDR3 sequence reads CASRAGTGPSTDTQYF.

Turning to this clone: The missing CDR3 end, 3 residues past where the read stops, is filled in from the germline J gene. The chain is built from TRBV19 and TRBJ1-5; the match to TRBD1 covers 9 bases. CDR1 is LNHDA, CDR2 SQIVND, per germline (reference sequence). Losses at the gene ends were 6 bases for V and 3 bases for J; bases not matched to a gene: 6. The CDR3 extends over 15 amino acids. CDR3 in amino acids: CASRKTGGFNQPQHF. CDR3 bases read: TGTGCCAGTAGGAAGACAGGGGGTTTCAATCAGCCC.